This record looks at one T cell receptor beta chain sequence and its context. Its matching antigen is unknown. The data are from a study of cytotoxic CD8 clonotypes in ibrutinib-treated CLL. Study information: Under twelve relapsed/refractory, roughly 16 treatment-naive; some 18 IGHV unmutated. 24 partial and 2 complete responses; at median about 63 months, 14 remitted, some 12 progressed. Response sampling occurred after a median around 12 months of treatment (range 6 to 36). Whole-study findings and limits: Public clonotypes, an uncommon group, contracted or remained stable on treatment.

TCRdb's table, derived via immunoSEQ multiplex PCR, lists solely in-frame clones and lacks some. The sample yields hundreds of thousands of clones, 67% seen once. Germline CDR1 and CDR2: SNHLY and FYNNEI. The germline V and J ends were trimmed by 6 bases and 1 base, with 12 bases remaining between them. The CDR3 runs to 14 residues. The TCR sequence derives from a human donor with chronic lymphocytic leukemia. The genes are TRBV2 and TRBJ1-2; no reliable D call. The starting material was PBMCs, obtained after 36 months of ibrutinib treatment. The CDR3 DNA sequence: TGTGCCAGCAGAAAAAGACTGGTTAACTATGGCTACACCTTC. Translating it yields CASRKRLVNYGYTF.